This is a list of T cell receptor beta chains from one sample in a study of shared clonotypes between healthy human individuals. Measured with immunoSEQ multiplex PCR; TCRdb has only the in-frame clones, and not every one. The repertoire holds about 2 million clones, with 85% to 95% as singletons. What was sequenced was naive CD8+ T cells sorted from blood. The origin of the receptors is a man aged 18 to 35 in good health. Each CDR3 is given with its conserved first and last residue. The D gene is left open where the match is weak. Rows give clone size only sometimes, using once, few, many, or a class for an expanded clone.

CDR3 protein | CDR3 DNA | clone size | J gene | D gene | V gene
CASSFGLAVYNEQFF | TGTGCCAGCAGCTTCGGACTAGCGGTCTACAATGAGCAGTTCTTC | - | TRBJ2-1 | TRBD2 | TRBV11-3
CASRPGDGGVDTEAFF | TGTGCCAGCAGGCCAGGTGACGGAGGGGTGGACACTGAAGCTTTCTTT | - | TRBJ1-1 | - | TRBV11-2
CASSLGDSSSYEQYF | TGTGCCAGCAGCTTAGGGGACTCCTCCTCCTACGAGCAGTACTTC | - | TRBJ2-7 | - | TRBV13
CAISAWDRGNEQYF | TGTGCCATCAGTGCCTGGGACAGGGGTAACGAGCAGTACTTC | - | TRBJ2-7 | TRBD1 | TRBV10-3
CASSEPGTPVNEQFF | TGTGCCAGCAGCGAACCCGGTACCCCAGTCAATGAGCAGTTCTTC | - | TRBJ2-1 | - | TRBV5-4
CASSLGTGLSTGELFF | TGTGCCAGCAGCTTGGGGACAGGGCTGAGCACCGGGGAGCTGTTTTTT | - | TRBJ2-2 | TRBD1 | TRBV11-2
CATPPRTYNEQFF | TGTGCCACCCCCCCTCGGACCTACAATGAGCAGTTCTTC | - | TRBJ2-1 | - | TRBV21-1
CASSPPTGKDSPLHF | TGCGCCAGCAGCCCCCCGACAGGGAAAGATTCACCCCTCCACTTT | - | TRBJ1-6 | TRBD1 | TRBV4-1
CASTGTDSYEQYF | TGTGCCAGCACCGGGACAGACTCCTACGAGCAGTACTTC | - | TRBJ2-7 | TRBD1 | TRBV2
CASSLGDSNTEAFF | TGCGCCAGCAGCTTGGGAGATTCGAACACTGAAGCTTTCTTT | - | TRBJ1-1 | - | TRBV5-1
CASSATGTNNEKLFF | TGCGCCAGCAGTGCTACCGGGACCAACAATGAAAAACTGTTTTTT | once | TRBJ1-4 | - | TRBV10-1
CASRRASLGEQYF | TGTGCCAGCAGGAGGGCTAGCCTCGGCGAGCAGTACTTC | - | TRBJ2-7 | - | TRBV6-1
CASSPTGNPNEQYF | TGTGCCAGCTCACCGACCGGGAATCCCAACGAGCAGTACTTC | - | TRBJ2-7 | - | TRBV18
CASSVLPGTQGTGELFF | TGTGCCAGCAGCGTTTTACCCGGGACGCAGGGCACCGGGGAGCTGTTTTTT | - | TRBJ2-2 | - | TRBV7-2
CASSPLAGGNTEAFF | TGTGCCAGCAGCCCCCTGGCAGGAGGGAACACTGAAGCTTTCTTT | - | TRBJ1-1 | - | TRBV7-2
CASSGETSGGETQYF | TGTGCCAGCAGTGGAGAGACTAGCGGGGGGGAGACCCAGTACTTC | - | TRBJ2-5 | TRBD2 | TRBV2
CSVETGSYEQYF | TGCAGCGTTGAAACCGGATCCTACGAGCAGTACTTC | - | TRBJ2-7 | - | TRBV29-1
CASSLRLSGLREAFF | TGTGCCAGCAGCTTGCGGCTGTCGGGCCTAAGGGAAGCTTTCTTT | - | TRBJ1-1 | - | TRBV5-5
CASSLRPSKELFF | TGCGCCAGCAGCTTACGGCCGTCCAAGGAGCTGTTTTTT | - | TRBJ2-2 | - | TRBV5-1
CASSLGANTGELFF | TGTGCCAGCAGTCTCGGAGCGAACACCGGGGAGCTGTTTTTT | - | TRBJ2-2 | - | TRBV6-5
CASSLGVVATNEKLFF | TGTGCCAGCAGCTTGGGTGTGGTTGCAACTAATGAAAAACTGTTTTTT | - | TRBJ1-4 | - | TRBV5-4
CASSSVAGGPYNEQFF | TGTGCTAGCAGCTCCGTTGCGGGAGGGCCCTACAATGAGCAGTTCTTC | - | TRBJ2-1 | TRBD2 | TRBV7-7
CASSVETGSYEQYF | TGTGCCAGCAGCGTAGAGACAGGTAGCTACGAGCAGTACTTC | - | TRBJ2-7 | - | TRBV9
CSVEAGGYYEQYF | TGCAGCGTTGAGGCAGGTGGCTACTACGAGCAGTACTTC | - | TRBJ2-7 | - | TRBV29-1
CASSPDRDRPTNEKLFF | TGTGCCAGCAGCCCCGACCGGGACAGACCAACTAATGAAAAACTGTTTTTT | - | TRBJ1-4 | TRBD1 | TRBV9
CASSPAGGVREKLFF | TGTGCCAGCAGCCCGGCTGGGGGAGTTCGGGAAAAACTGTTTTTT | - | TRBJ1-4 | - | TRBV28
CASSLTAGATDTQYF | TGTGCCAGCAGCTTAACGGCAGGGGCCACAGATACGCAGTATTTT | - | TRBJ2-3 | - | TRBV7-3
CASSLVGIGELFF | TGTGCCAGCAGCTTAGTCGGGATCGGGGAGCTGTTTTTT | - | TRBJ2-2 | - | TRBV7-2
CASSLYAGTFDTQYF | TGTGCCAGCAGTTTGTACGCGGGGACCTTCGATACGCAGTATTTT | - | TRBJ2-3 | - | TRBV27
CASSEGAGGTDTQYF | TGTGCCAGCAGTGAAGGAGCGGGCGGCACAGATACGCAGTATTTT | - | TRBJ2-3 | - | TRBV2
CSVEPLEDTQYF | TGCAGCGTTGAACCCCTCGAAGATACGCAGTATTTT | - | TRBJ2-3 | - | TRBV29-1
CAWVGTSGAEQYF | TGTGCCTGGGTGGGGACTAGCGGAGCTGAACAGTACTTC | - | TRBJ2-7 | TRBD2 | TRBV30
CASSPDQETQYF | TGTGCCAGCAGCCCAGACCAAGAGACCCAGTACTTC | few | TRBJ2-5 | - | TRBV5-6
CASSAPGAQEAFF | TGTGCCAGCAGCGCTCCAGGGGCCCAAGAAGCTTTCTTT | - | TRBJ1-1 | - | TRBV9
CSVEDGKREGNEQFF | TGCAGCGTTGAAGACGGGAAGCGGGAAGGAAATGAGCAGTTCTTC | - | TRBJ2-1 | TRBD2 | TRBV29-1
CASTDWDGGNYGYTF | TGTGCCAGCACCGATTGGGACGGAGGAAACTATGGCTACACCTTC | - | TRBJ1-2 | - | TRBV4-2
CSVWTGTSKDNEQFF | TGCAGCGTTTGGACCGGGACTAGCAAGGACAATGAGCAGTTCTTC | - | TRBJ2-1 | TRBD2 | TRBV29-1
CASTEVGRANEQYF | TGTGCCAGCACCGAGGTCGGGAGGGCCAACGAGCAGTACTTC | once | TRBJ2-7 | TRBD2 | TRBV28
CSVDPPAEQYF | TGCAGCGTTGATCCCCCAGCCGAGCAGTACTTC | once | TRBJ2-7 | - | TRBV29-1
CASSVASGLASTDTQYF | TGTGCCAGCAGCGTAGCTTCGGGACTAGCGAGCACAGATACGCAGTATTTT | - | TRBJ2-3 | TRBD2 | TRBV9
CASSPPPGKNIQYF | TGTGCCAGCTCACCACCCCCAGGCAAAAACATTCAGTACTTC | - | TRBJ2-4 | - | TRBV18
CASSQEPPIAGIGTEAFF | TGCGCCAGCAGCCAAGAACCCCCCATAGCAGGTATTGGCACTGAAGCTTTCTTT | - | TRBJ1-1 | - | TRBV4-1
CASSGLQGGATEAFF | TGTGCCAGCAGTGGCCTCCAGGGTGGTGCCACTGAAGCTTTCTTT | - | TRBJ1-1 | - | TRBV27
CASSQGGREASYEQYF | TGCGCCAGCAGCCAAGGTGGGCGGGAGGCATCCTACGAGCAGTACTTC | - | TRBJ2-7 | TRBD2 | TRBV4-1
CASSLGRTGGRSGELFF | TGTGCCAGCAGCTTAGGGCGGACAGGGGGAAGGTCCGGGGAGCTGTTTTTT | - | TRBJ2-2 | TRBD1 | TRBV11-2
CASSFFDSGDEKLFF | TGTGCCAGCAGCTTTTTCGACAGTGGGGATGAAAAACTGTTTTTT | - | TRBJ1-4 | - | TRBV7-9
CSVESPQGTGGLLGKNIQYF | TGCAGCGTTGAATCCCCTCAGGGGACAGGGGGCCTACTCGGCAAAAACATTCAGTACTTC | - | TRBJ2-4 | TRBD1 | TRBV29-1
CASSTGNFRGSYEQYF | TGTGCCAGTAGTACTGGAAACTTCAGGGGCTCCTACGAGCAGTACTTC | - | TRBJ2-7 | - | TRBV19
CASSFRDRDYYGYTF | TGTGCCAGCAGCTTTCGGGACAGGGATTACTATGGCTACACCTTC | - | TRBJ1-2 | TRBD1 | TRBV7-9
CAWSLRTSSEQYF | TGTGCCTGGAGTCTCCGGACTAGCAGCGAGCAGTACTTC | once | TRBJ2-7 | TRBD2 | TRBV30
CASSRGSYNEQFF | TGTGCCAGCAGTCGGGGTTCGTACAATGAGCAGTTCTTC | - | TRBJ2-1 | - | TRBV27
CASSDDRNQPQHF | TGTGCCAGCAGCGACGACAGGAATCAGCCCCAGCATTTT | once | TRBJ1-5 | - | TRBV9
CASSWTGHVTGDSPLHF | TGCGCCAGCAGCTGGACAGGACATGTTACCGGGGATTCACCCCTCCACTTT | - | TRBJ1-6 | TRBD1 | TRBV5-1
CASRLISGTGEPTNEKLFF | TGTGCAAGTCGCTTAATTTCCGGGACAGGGGAACCAACTAATGAAAAACTGTTTTTT | - | TRBJ1-4 | - | TRBV12-2
CASSVVPTGRQETQYF | TGTGCCAGCAGCGTAGTTCCAACGGGGAGGCAAGAGACCCAGTACTTC | - | TRBJ2-5 | - | TRBV9
CASSPTSGPSYNEQFF | TGTGCCAGCAGCCCGACTAGCGGGCCCTCCTACAATGAGCAGTTCTTC | - | TRBJ2-1 | TRBD2 | TRBV13
CASRAGARETQYF | TGTGCCAGCCGGGCAGGGGCTCGAGAGACCCAGTACTTC | - | TRBJ2-5 | - | TRBV2
CASSLSGGRNYEQYF | TGTGCCAGCAGTTTATCGGGCGGGAGGAACTACGAGCAGTACTTC | - | TRBJ2-7 | TRBD2 | TRBV27
CASSAGTGKPYEQYF | TGTGCCAGCAGTGCCGGGACAGGGAAGCCTTACGAGCAGTACTTC | - | TRBJ2-7 | TRBD1 | TRBV6-1
CASSRDTEAFF | TGTGCCAGCAGCCGGGACACTGAAGCTTTCTTT | - | TRBJ1-1 | - | TRBV5-6